The 30 T cell receptor beta chains given below trace back to one sample, sequenced in a study of regulatory T cells in long-lasting Graves disease. Time point of the sample: newly diagnosed GD, antithyroid drugs for less than 3 months. The authors made the TCR library using RNA they extracted from PBMCs. iRepertoire HTBI primers and Arm-PCR of CDR3 regions built TCR beta libraries. A single record per CDR3 protein comes from TCRdb applying MiXCR to the multiplex PCR reads. The sample carries roughly 400,000 distinct CDR3 sequences, 15% recorded once. These data are also associated with another study on T cells in Graves' hyperthyroidism and ophthalmopathy.

Here the sequenced sample was peripheral blood mononuclear cells (PBMCs), taken at new diagnosis, from a patient treated with antithyroid drugs. The receptors come from a woman aged 40 to 50 with Graves disease.

This clonotype was picked up many times. The genes are TRBV12-3 or TRBV12-4 and TRBJ2-5; TRBD2 agrees at 8 bases. This CDR3 has 14 residues. The V gene end was trimmed by 5 bases and the J gene end by 4 bases; junction bases not matched to a gene: 6. In DNA, the CDR3 is TGTGCCAGCAGTCAGCGGGAGCAGGGAGAGACCCAGTACTTC. It is translated as CASSQREQGETQYF.

This clonotype was seen at least ten times. The J gene is TRBJ2-3, the V gene TRBV7-3, with D hard to call. V was clipped by 3 bases and J by 5 bases, with 6 bases between them. CDR3 length: 12 amino acids. Per germline, CDR1 SGHTA and CDR2 FQGTGA. In nucleotides, the CDR3 is TGTGCCAGCAGCTTCGTCGGAGATACGCAGTATTTT. Encoded protein: CASSFVGDTQYF. The full variable domain, in which reference TRBV7-3 and TRBJ2-3 provide the parts outside the CDR3, is GAGVSQTPSNKVTEKGKYVELRCDPISGHTALYWYRQSLGQGPEFLIYFQGTGAADDSGLPNDRFFAVRPEGSVSTLKIQRTERGDSAVYLCASSFVGDTQYFGPGTRLTVL.

This rearrangement joins TRBV5-8 to TRBJ2-7, with 7 bases that match TRBD1. Looked up from germline, CDR1 is SGHTS and CDR2 is YDEGEE. The J segment lost 2 bases and the V segment lost 4 bases, leaving 6 bases of the junction unmatched. CDR3 size: 14 residues. CDR3 amino acids: CASSTEQGTYEQYF. For the CDR3, the DNA is TGTGCCAGCAGCACCGAACAGGGGACCTACGAGCAGTACTTC.

The chain has TRBV5-1 and TRBJ2-1; 8 nucleotides agree with TRBD2. TRBJ2-7 explains the end of the DNA better; the J call may be wrong. This CDR3 comprises 15 residues. Germline loops: CDR1 SGHRS, CDR2 YFSETQ. The CDR3 region has the DNA TGCGCCAGCAGCTTAGCTAGCGGGCAACACAATGAGCAGTACTTC. Its protein is CASSLASGQHNEQYF.

This clonotype occurred many times. This chain links TRBV11-2 with TRBJ2-1; 7 positions agree with TRBD1. V was clipped by 4 bases and J by 5 bases; unmatched bases: 11. The V gene's germline CDR1 is SGHAT and CDR2 FQNNGV. The CDR3 consists of 16 residues. The CDR3 is CASSSRTGSLDNEQFF. The CDR3 DNA sequence: TGTGCCAGCAGCTCACGGACAGGATCGTTAGACAATGAGCAGTTCTTC. Full variable domain (missing parts from reference TRBV11-2 and TRBJ2-1): EAGVAQSPRYKIIEKRQSVAFWCNPISGHATLYWYQQILGQGPKLLIQFQNNGVVDDSQLPKDRFSAERLKGVDSTLKIQPAKLEDSAVYLCASSSRTGSLDNEQFFGPGTRLTVL.

This clonotype was recorded many times. V usage is TRBV3-1 and J usage is TRBJ2-7; D is possibly TRBD2 (5 bases). Per germline, CDR1 LGHDT and CDR2 YNNKEL (reference sequence). The V gene lost 5 bases and the J gene lost 5 bases, with 19 bases spanning the gap. This CDR3 is built from 15 residues. The CDR3 reads CASSAGIQVSDEQYF. Here the CDR3 DNA reads TGTGCCAGCAGCGCCGGGATTCAAGTCTCGGACGAGCAGTACTTC.

This clonotype was found many times. V usage is TRBV3-1 and J usage is TRBJ2-5; 7 bases align to TRBD1. There are 17 residues in the CDR3. Trimming took 1 base from V and 2 from J; bases not matched to a gene: 10. The germline gives CDR1 LGHDT, CDR2 YNNKEL (reference sequence). The CDR3 region is CASSQVARGPLQETQYF. For the CDR3, the DNA is TGTGCCAGCAGCCAAGTAGCTAGGGGGCCACTACAAGAGACCCAGTACTTC.

This clonotype was counted many times. The chain combines TRBV28 with TRBJ1-5; 7 nucleotides line up with TRBD1. Germline lookup yields CDR1 MDHEN and CDR2 SYDVKM. V lost 5 bases and J lost 1; bases outside the gene matches: 11. The CDR3 has 17 amino acids. CDR3 DNA: TGTGCCAGCAGTATGTCTAACAGGGGCTGGAGCAATCAGCCCCAGCATTTT. This codes for CASSMSNRGWSNQPQHF.

The sample holds a few counts of this clonotype. The rearrangement joins TRBV28 to TRBJ2-5; 8 bases map to TRBD2. Germline V gives CDR1 MDHEN, CDR2 SYDVKM. The CDR3 consists of 16 residues. Trimming took 3 bases from V and 4 from J; bases not matched to a gene: 10. This CDR3 reads CASSLGTSPGGETQYF. The CDR3 DNA is TGTGCCAGCAGTTTGGGGACTAGTCCGGGCGGAGAGACCCAGTACTTC.

This clonotype came up many times. The J gene is TRBJ2-7, the V gene TRBV11-2; no firm D call. There are 11 residues in the CDR3. Between the trimmed V and J ends, which lost 4 bases and 4 bases, there was a span of 5 bases. Germline values: CDR1 SGHAT, CDR2 FQNNGV. The CDR3 reads CASSSIYEQYF. In DNA, the CDR3 is TGTGCCAGCAGCTCCATTTACGAGCAGTACTTC.

About this clonotype: A junction boundary mismatches the germline segment, possibly from a read error. The chain couples TRBV5-1 to TRBJ2-6; D is ambiguous. CDR3 length: 16 amino acids. Per germline, CDR1 SGHRS and CDR2 YFSETQ. CDR3 sequence reads: CVSSLGSVSGANVLTF. For the CDR3, the DNA is TGCGTCAGCAGCTTGGGGTCGGTTTCTGGGGCCAACGTCCTGACTTTC.

This clonotype was counted between two and nine times. This chain's CDR3 is CASSTRDATRGEQFF. CDR3 DNA: TGTGCCAGCAGCACCCGGGACGCGACCCGGGGTGAGCAGTTCTTC. The V and J genes are TRBV13 and TRBJ2-1; the D gene could be TRBD1 or TRBD2 (5 bases each). V was pared by 5 bases and J by 9 bases, with 20 bases between. CDR1 PRHDT and CDR2 FYEKMQ come from the germline V gene (reference sequence). The length of the CDR3 is 15 residues.

This clonotype was seen more than once but under ten times. This sequence joins TRBV28 and TRBJ1-1; D gene unclear. The CDR3 is 15 amino acids. Germline CDR1 reads MDHEN; CDR2 reads SYDVKM. The CDR3 DNA is TGTGAAACCCAACGCTATCCGGGCATGAACACTGAAGCTTTCTTT. It is translated as CETQRYPGMNTEAFF.

The genes are TRBV6-1 and TRBJ2-7; TRBD1 matches 9 bases. With 0 bases clipped from V and 0 bases from J, the junction kept 3 bases outside the gene matches. Per germline, CDR1 MNHNS and CDR2 SASEGT. The CDR3 loop spans 16 amino acids. The CDR3, as DNA: TGTGCCAGCAGTGAAGCGGCGGGACAGGGCTCCTACGAGCAGTACTTC. It is translated as CASSEAAGQGSYEQYF.

V and J are TRBV18 and TRBJ1-4, with D hard to call. This CDR3 is built from 13 residues. V shed 4 bases and J shed 6 bases, with 9 bases lying between them. Germline lookup yields CDR1 KGHSH and CDR2 LQKENI. The CDR3 protein is CASSLRADEKLFF. DNA for the CDR3: TGTGCCAGCTCACTCCGGGCGGATGAAAAACTGTTTTTT.

This clonotype was detected only a few times. The chain uses TRBV10-2 and TRBJ2-1, with D possibly TRBD2 on 5 matching bases. The CDR3 contains 15 residues. V was cut by 1 base and J by 6 bases, with 13 bases left in between. Germline V lookup: CDR1 WSHSY, CDR2 SAAADI. CDR3 loop: CASSEFRDSPNEQFF. CDR3 coding DNA: TGCGCCAGCAGTGAGTTTCGGGATTCGCCCAATGAGCAGTTCTTC.

This clonotype was recorded once. The chain combines TRBV7-9 with TRBJ2-5; 8 bases map to TRBD2. The germline V gene has CDR1 SEHNR and CDR2 FQNEAQ (reference sequence). The CDR3 runs to 14 residues. The ends lost 0 bases at V and 6 bases at J; junction bases unmatched: 3. The CDR3 DNA sequence: TGTGCCAGCAGCTTAGCGGGACTAGGAAAGACCCAGTACTTC. The encoded protein is CASSLAGLGKTQYF.

This chain joins TRBV7-2 and TRBJ1-1; a weak D match, TRBD1 (6 bases). Trimming took 8 bases from V and 2 from J, leaving 12 bases between them. Germline assignment: CDR1 SGHTA and CDR2 FQGNSA. The CDR3 length is 13 residues. CDR3 region: CASSGQINTEAFF. Written as DNA, the CDR3 is TGTGCCAGCTCGGGACAAATAAACACTGAAGCTTTCTTT.

This clonotype appeared a few times. The rearrangement links TRBV7-9 to TRBJ2-2; maybe TRBD2 (5 bases). This CDR3 contains 16 residues. CDR1 and CDR2 (germline): SEHNR, FQNEAQ (reference sequence). The V gene lost 5 bases and the J gene lost 2 bases, with 15 bases spanning the gap. The CDR3, as DNA: TGTGCCAGCAGCCCTCGGGAAGGGCCTAACACCGGGGAGCTGTTTTTT. Translating it yields CASSPREGPNTGELFF.

In regard to this clonotype: A far larger clone is off by one base, so a read error is likely. The chain links TRBV30 to TRBJ2-1; D gene ambiguous. Germline V gene lookup returns CDR1 GTSNPN and CDR2 SVGIG (reference sequence). The CDR3 has 10 residues. V was clipped by 5 bases and J by 13 bases, with 12 bases between them. The CDR3 reads CAWAKETQFF. The CDR3 DNA reads as TGTGCCTGGGCAAAAGAGACCCAGTTCTTC.

This clonotype was picked up many times. The gene calls are TRBV5-1 and TRBJ2-3; D is perhaps TRBD1 (6 bases). V was pared by 0 bases and J by 6 bases, with 14 bases between. The CDR3 length is 15 residues. Germline lookup yields CDR1 SGHRS and CDR2 YFSETQ. CDR3 sequence (DNA): TGCGCCAGCAGCTTGGAGGGGGTATCGGCGGATACGCAGTATTTT. Translating gives CASSLEGVSADTQYF.

For this clonotype: A much bigger clone sits one base away, suggesting this may be a read error. The chain is built from TRBV29-1 and TRBJ2-7, with D possibly being TRBD1 (5 bases). This CDR3 has 15 amino acids. Germline assignment: CDR1 SQVTM and CDR2 ANQGSEA. The CDR3, as DNA: TGCAGCGTTGAAGATCGTATCACAGGCACCTACGAGCAGTGCTTC. It translates to CSVEDRITGTYEQCF.

The table lists this clonotype with many counts. CDR3 sequence reads: CSVEEGRGGNEQFF. CDR3 nucleotides: TGCAGCGTTGAAGAAGGCAGGGGTGGCAATGAGCAGTTCTTC. V gene TRBV29-1 combines with J gene TRBJ2-1; D may be TRBD1 (6 bases). Trimming took off 0 bases at V and 6 bases at J, with 12 bases between the two ends. CDR3 length: 14 residues. The germline CDR1 and CDR2 sequences are SQVTM and ANQGSEA.

This clonotype occurred a few times. J is TRBJ2-7 and V is TRBV20-1, with D unresolved. CDR1 is DFQATT and CDR2 is SNEGSKA in the germline V gene (reference sequence). Trimming took off 1 base at V and 3 bases at J, with 10 bases between the two ends. The CDR3 length is 13 residues. The chain's CDR3 is CSARGTLDYEQYF. Here the CDR3 DNA reads TGCAGTGCTAGAGGGACCTTAGACTACGAGCAGTACTTC.

This clonotype was detected ten times or more. The chain employs TRBV3-1 and TRBJ2-1; D call uncertain. The CDR3 totals 12 residues. Trimming removed 0 bases from V and 12 bases from J, with 9 bases in between. The germline gives CDR1 LGHDT, CDR2 YNNKEL (reference sequence). The CDR3 DNA sequence: TGTGCCAGCAGCCAAGAGCAGGAACCGCAGTTCTTC. This encodes CASSQEQEPQFF.

This chain uses TRBV12-3 or TRBV12-4 with TRBJ2-5; D is ambiguous. This CDR3 region has 13 residues. V was trimmed by 3 bases and J by 5 bases, leaving 10 bases between them. This CDR3 reads CASSFVSGETQYF. DNA of the CDR3: TGTGCCAGCAGTTTTGTCTCCGGGGAGACCCAGTACTTC.

This clonotype has just a few counts. The gene calls are TRBV5-1 and TRBJ2-1; TRBD2 matches 8 bases. The germline V gene encodes CDR1 SGHRS and CDR2 YFSETQ. Trimming removed 3 bases from V and 5 bases from J; junction bases left unmatched: 7. The CDR3 is made up of 15 amino acids. CDR3 sequence (DNA): TGCGCCAGCAGCTCAACTAGCGGAGTTAACAATGAGCAGTTCTTC. Its protein is CASSSTSGVNNEQFF. The whole variable domain, remainder taken from reference TRBV5-1 and TRBJ2-1, is KAGVTQTPRYLIKTRGQQVTLSCSPISGHRSVSWYQQTPGQGLQFLFEYFSETQRNKGNFPGRFSGRQFSNSRSEMNVSTLELGDSALYLCASSSTSGVNNEQFFGPGTRLTVL.

This clonotype was detected ten times or more. The chain employs TRBV28 and TRBJ2-7, with 9 bases identical to TRBD2. This CDR3 comprises 20 residues. Germline CDR1 reads MDHEN; CDR2 reads SYDVKM. V lost 8 bases, J lost 4 bases, and 27 bases stayed unmatched. The CDR3 DNA reads TGTGCCAGCTCCCCGGGACTCTGGAAAGAGCGGGAGGTAGGGGAATACGAGCAGTACTTC. Amino acid sequence: CASSPGLWKEREVGEYEQYF.

This clonotype was detected ten times or more. The chain carries TRBV9 and TRBJ2-5, with D perhaps TRBD2 (7 bases). V lost 2 bases and J lost 2, with 10 bases in between. Germline V gene lookup returns CDR1 SGDLS and CDR2 YYNGEE. The CDR3 is 14 amino acids. In DNA form, the CDR3 reads TGTGCCAGCAGCGTCAGGGGAGGGCAAGAGACCCAGTACTTC. It codes for CASSVRGGQETQYF.

This clonotype was recorded many times. This chain uses TRBV12-3 or TRBV12-4 with TRBJ2-5; D unresolved. CDR3 length: 12 amino acids. Trimming shortened V by 5 bases and J by 5 bases, and 9 bases separated the two germline ends. The CDR3 loop is CASSDISETQYF. The CDR3 DNA follows: TGTGCCAGCAGTGACATCTCGGAGACCCAGTACTTC.